The present entry profiles one T cell receptor beta chain with its context. As yet, its antigen is unknown. The entry originates in a study of vaccination and CD4 T cells after COVID-19. Whole-study findings and limits: Median numbers of SARS-CoV-2-reactive clonotypes increased from about 20 to 38 (not a significant change).

The CDR3 is 17 amino acids. Germline V gene sequence: CDR1 MNHNS, CDR2 SASEGT. V lost 0 bases, J lost 0 bases, and 15 bases lay in between. With the Oncomine TCR Beta short-read assay, DNA from cultured CD4+ T cells was sequenced. One entry per CDR3 protein, called by TCRdb with MiXCR from the PCR reads. The data show more than 20,000 distinct CDR3 sequences, around a third seen once. Described time point: late sampling 161 to 241 days after vaccination in a few convalescent patients. This sample's treatment: roughly 11-day PBMC culture with coronavirus spike peptide pools or control peptides (ViraFEST assay). All positive PCR tests were dated between March and December 2020, predating US Alpha, Beta and Delta variants.

Sequencing used CD4+ T cells from blood, cultured in vitro, obtained about 7 months after SARS-CoV-2 vaccination. The chain recombines TRBV6-1 with TRBJ2-7; D ambiguous. This TCR was recovered from a human donor who had recovered from COVID-19. The CDR3 loop is CASSEALSFWDSYEQYF. In DNA, the CDR3 is TGTGCCAGCAGTGAAGCGCTCAGTTTCTGGGACTCCTACGAGCAGTACTTC.